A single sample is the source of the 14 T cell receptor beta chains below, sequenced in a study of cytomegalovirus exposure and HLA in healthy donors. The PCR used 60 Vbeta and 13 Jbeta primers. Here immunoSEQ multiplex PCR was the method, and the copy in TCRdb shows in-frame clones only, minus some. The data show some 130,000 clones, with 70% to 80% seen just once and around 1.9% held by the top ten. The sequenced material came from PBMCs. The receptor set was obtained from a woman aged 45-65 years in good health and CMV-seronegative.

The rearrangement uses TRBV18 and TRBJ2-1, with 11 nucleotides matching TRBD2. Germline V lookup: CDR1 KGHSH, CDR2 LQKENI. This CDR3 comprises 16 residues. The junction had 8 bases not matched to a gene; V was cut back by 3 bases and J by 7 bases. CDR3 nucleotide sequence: TGTGCCAGCTCACCCACCGGGACTAGCGGTCTGAATGAGCAGTTCTTC. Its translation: CASSPTGTSGLNEQFF. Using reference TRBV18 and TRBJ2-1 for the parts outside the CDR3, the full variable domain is NAGVMQNPRHLVRRRGQEARLRCSPMKGHSHVYWYRQLPEEGLKFMVYLQKENIIDESGMPKERFSAEFPKEGPSILRIQQVVRGDSAAYFCASSPTGTSGLNEQFFGPGTRLTVL.

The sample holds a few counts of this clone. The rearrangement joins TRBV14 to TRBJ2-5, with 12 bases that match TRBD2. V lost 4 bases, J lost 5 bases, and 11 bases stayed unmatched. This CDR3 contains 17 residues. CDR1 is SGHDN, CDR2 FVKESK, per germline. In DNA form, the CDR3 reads TGTGCCAGCAGCCTAGGACTAGCGGGACCTTATGGGGAGACCCAGTACTTC. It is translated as CASSLGLAGPYGETQYF.

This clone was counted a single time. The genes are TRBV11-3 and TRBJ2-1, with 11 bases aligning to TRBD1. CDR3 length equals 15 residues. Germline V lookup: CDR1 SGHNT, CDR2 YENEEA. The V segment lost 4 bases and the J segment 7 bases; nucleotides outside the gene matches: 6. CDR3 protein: CASSSSGTGGNEQFF. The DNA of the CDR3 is TGTGCCAGCAGCTCCTCCGGGACAGGGGGGAATGAGCAGTTCTTC.

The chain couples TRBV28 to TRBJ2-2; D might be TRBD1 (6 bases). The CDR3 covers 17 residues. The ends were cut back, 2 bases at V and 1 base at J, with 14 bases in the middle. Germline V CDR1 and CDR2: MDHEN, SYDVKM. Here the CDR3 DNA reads TGTGCCAGCAGTTTAACGGCACAGGGTATGAACACCGGGGAGCTGTTTTTT. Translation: CASSLTAQGMNTGELFF.

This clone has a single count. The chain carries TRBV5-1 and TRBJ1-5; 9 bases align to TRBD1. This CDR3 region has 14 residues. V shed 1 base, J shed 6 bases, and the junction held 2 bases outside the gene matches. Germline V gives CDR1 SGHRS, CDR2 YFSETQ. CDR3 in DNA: TGCGCCAGCAGCTTGACAGGGGGCGGTCAGCCCCAGCATTTT. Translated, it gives CASSLTGGGQPQHF. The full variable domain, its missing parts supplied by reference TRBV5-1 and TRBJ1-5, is KAGVTQTPRYLIKTRGQQVTLSCSPISGHRSVSWYQQTPGQGLQFLFEYFSETQRNKGNFPGRFSGRQFSNSRSEMNVSTLELGDSALYLCASSLTGGGQPQHFGDGTRLSIL.

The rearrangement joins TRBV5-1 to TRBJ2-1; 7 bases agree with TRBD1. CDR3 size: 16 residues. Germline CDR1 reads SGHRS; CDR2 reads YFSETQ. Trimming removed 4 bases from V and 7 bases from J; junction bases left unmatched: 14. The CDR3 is CASSPPAQTGSNEQFF. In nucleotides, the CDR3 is TGCGCCAGCAGCCCTCCAGCACAGACAGGGTCAAATGAGCAGTTCTTC.

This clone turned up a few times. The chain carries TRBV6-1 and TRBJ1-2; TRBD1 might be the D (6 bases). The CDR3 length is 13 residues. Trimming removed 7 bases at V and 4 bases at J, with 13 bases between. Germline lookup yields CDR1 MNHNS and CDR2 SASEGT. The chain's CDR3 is CASIEPGVYGYTF. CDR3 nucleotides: TGTGCCAGCATCGAACCAGGGGTCTATGGCTACACCTTC.

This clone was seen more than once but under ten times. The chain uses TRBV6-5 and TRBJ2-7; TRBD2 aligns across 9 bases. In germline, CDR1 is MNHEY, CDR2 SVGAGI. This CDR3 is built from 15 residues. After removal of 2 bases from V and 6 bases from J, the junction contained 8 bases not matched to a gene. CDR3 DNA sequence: TGTGCCAGCAGTTACGGGGTAGCGGGAGCATCCGAGCAGTACTTC. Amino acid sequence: CASSYGVAGASEQYF.

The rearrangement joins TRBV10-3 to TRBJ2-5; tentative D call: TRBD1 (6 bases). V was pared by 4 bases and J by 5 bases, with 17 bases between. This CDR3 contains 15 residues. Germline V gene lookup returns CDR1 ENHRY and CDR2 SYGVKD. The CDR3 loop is CAISGGTKVFETQYF. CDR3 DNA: TGTGCCATCAGTGGGGGGACAAAGGTTTTCGAGACCCAGTACTTC.

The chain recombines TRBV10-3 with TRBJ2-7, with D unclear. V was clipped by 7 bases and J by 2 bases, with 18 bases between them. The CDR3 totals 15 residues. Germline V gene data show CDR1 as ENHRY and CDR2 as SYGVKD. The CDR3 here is CAINSDGLFTYEQYF. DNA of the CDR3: TGTGCCATCAACAGTGATGGCCTGTTCACCTACGAGCAGTACTTC.

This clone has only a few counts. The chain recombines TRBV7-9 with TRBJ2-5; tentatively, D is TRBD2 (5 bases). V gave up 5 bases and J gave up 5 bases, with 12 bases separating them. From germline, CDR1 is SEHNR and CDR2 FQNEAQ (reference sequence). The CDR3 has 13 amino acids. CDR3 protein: CASSPSGRETQYF. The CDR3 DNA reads TGTGCCAGCAGCCCCAGCGGCAGGGAGACCCAGTACTTC.

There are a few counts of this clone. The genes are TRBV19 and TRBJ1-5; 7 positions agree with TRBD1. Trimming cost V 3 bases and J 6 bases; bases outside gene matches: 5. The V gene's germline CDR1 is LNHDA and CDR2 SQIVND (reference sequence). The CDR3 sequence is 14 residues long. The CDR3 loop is CASSIRQGGQPQHF. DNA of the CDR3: TGTGCCAGTAGTATCCGACAGGGAGGTCAGCCCCAGCATTTT.

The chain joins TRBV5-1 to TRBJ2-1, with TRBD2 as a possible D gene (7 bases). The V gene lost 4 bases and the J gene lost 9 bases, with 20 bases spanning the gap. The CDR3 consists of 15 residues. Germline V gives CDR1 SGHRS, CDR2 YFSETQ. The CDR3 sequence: CASSQTSRGGTEQFF. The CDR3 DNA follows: TGCGCCAGCAGCCAGACTAGCAGGGGAGGCACTGAGCAGTTCTTC.

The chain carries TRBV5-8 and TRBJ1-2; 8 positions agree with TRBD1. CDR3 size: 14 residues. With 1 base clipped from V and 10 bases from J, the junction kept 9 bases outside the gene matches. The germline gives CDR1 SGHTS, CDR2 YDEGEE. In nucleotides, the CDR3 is TGTGCCAGCAGCTTGCGCCGGGACAGGTTGGCCTACACCTTC. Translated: CASSLRRDRLAYTF. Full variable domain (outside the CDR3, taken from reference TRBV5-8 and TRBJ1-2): EAGVTQSPTHLIKTRGQQATLRCSPISGHTSVYWYQQALGLGLQFLLWYDEGEERNRGNFPPRFSGRQFPNYSSELNVNALELEDSALYLCASSLRRDRLAYTFGSGTRLTVV.